This TCR beta chain is from a study of blood T cell repertoires in COVID-19. Looking at the study overall: COVID-19 samples collected from the United States, Italy and Spain covered acute and convalescent phases.

As handled by the study authors: Researchers report that nucleated cell counts were estimated from reference gene primer amplification. Assay used: immunoSEQ multiplex PCR; TCRdb lists only in-frame clones, some missing. The DNA was the basis for D and trimming; V, J and clone size are from that table. The table includes around 80,000 clones, 75% to 85% detected once. The sample taken for sequencing was peripheral blood. This sequence was found in a human donor in a cohort sampled during active COVID-19.

CDR3 DNA sequence: TGTGCCAGCAGACCACCCCGGGGTTCACCCCTCCACTTT. Translated: CASRPPRGSPLHF. The chain has TRBV12-3 or TRBV12-4 and TRBJ1-6; no definite D call. The CDR3 extends over 13 amino acids. V was clipped by 6 bases and J by 9 bases, with 12 bases between them.